This T cell receptor (beta chain) stems from a study of regulatory T cells in long-lasting Graves disease. Looking at the study overall: Graves' disease counted as persistent after over 5 years of antithyroid drugs with positive TSH receptor antibodies.

Indicated time point: persistent/refractory GD, antithyroid drugs over 5 years with positive TRAb. Preparation of the TCR library used RNA extracted from PBMCs. Germline V CDR1 and CDR2: SNHLY, FYNNEI. CDR3 length: 14 residues. The ends lost 9 bases at V and 4 bases at J; junction bases unmatched: 3. Comments on this clonotype: What it recognizes is unknown.

For TCR beta, libraries came from iRepertoire HTBI primers and Arm-PCR of CDR3 regions. TCRdb recomputed calls from the multiplex PCR reads with MiXCR, one row per CDR3 protein. The repertoire consists of about 290,000 distinct CDR3 sequences, with roughly a fifth occurring once and the leading ten covering roughly three fifths. General study findings and limits: Lower TCR diversity characterized persistent Graves' patients relative to newly diagnosed patients.

Sequenced here: peripheral blood mononuclear cells (PBMCs), sampled when the disease was refractory, from a patient treated with antithyroid drugs. The receptor was isolated from a female donor with Graves disease. The rearrangement joins TRBV2 to TRBJ2-1; 13 bases line up with TRBD2. CDR3 residues: CASLLAGGYNEQFF. The CDR3 region has the DNA TGTGCCAGTCTACTAGCGGGAGGGTACAATGAGCAGTTCTTC. The variable domain in full, with the rest retrieved from reference TRBV2 and TRBJ2-1, is EPEVTQTPSHQVTQMGQEVILRCVPISNHLYFYWYRQILGQKVEFLVSFYNNEISEKSEIFDDQFSVERPDGSNFTLKIRSTKLEDSAMYFCASLLAGGYNEQFFGPGTRLTVL.